In this sample, the clone carrying this TCR beta chain turned up many times. This specimen comes from a study of T-cell memory formation after mild COVID-19. Deletions cut 3 bases from V and 1 base from J, with 5 bases between. CDR3 length: 13 amino acids. The germline gives CDR1 LGHNA, CDR2 YNFKEQ. Constant-segment primers served in 5'RACE that generated TCR alpha and TCR beta cDNA libraries bearing sample barcodes and UMIs. Each CDR3 protein is one row after TCRdb ran MiXCR on the 5' RACE reads. This sample carries approximately 350,000 distinct CDR3 sequences, around 15% of them seen once, and the ten largest clones take under 25%.

Sequences were obtained from PBMCs or a T cell subset sorted from them (not recorded which). The sequence derives from a man between 18 and 29 years old who had mild COVID-19 (a few samples of this study predate the infection). Cell type and time point are not known. The rearrangement joins TRBV4-2 to TRBJ2-3, with no clear D. CDR3 amino acids: CASSQAGTDTQYF. The CDR3, as DNA: TGTGCCAGCAGCCAGGCAGGCACAGATACGCAGTATTTT.